Sequencing of this T cell receptor (beta chain) was carried out in a study of CD8+CD57+ T cells in acquired aplastic anemia. Overall study context: DNA recovered from sorted CD4+ and CD8+ cells had a mean of about 3.5 ug. Researchers reported that healthy donors averaged around 10 million reads for CD4+ cells.

Germline V gene sequence: CDR1 SGHRS, CDR2 YFSETQ. This CDR3 is built from 14 residues. On this clonotype: Its antigen is unidentified. One junction end does not reproduce the germline sequence, and a read error may be involved.

Template material for TCR beta VDJ and CDR3 profiling consisted of genomic DNA. TCRdb re-called the reads through MiXCR, storing one row per CDR3 protein. Of 350,000 to 450,000 distinct CDR3 sequences detected, about two thirds appear once; the ten largest clones hold 3% to 4.5%. Whole-study results and caveats: It was found that 25 to 35 CD8+ CDR3 sequences were shared between patients and controls. Controls and patients did not differ significantly in CD8+ Simpson's diversity.

The gene calls are TRBV5-1 and TRBJ1-2; 7 bases align to TRBD1. The sequence came from a human donor in good health, serving as a control. Material for sequencing was sorted CD4+, CD8+, or CD8+CD57+ T cells (not recorded which) from PBMCs. The CDR3 sequence is CASSLQGSDRGYTF. CDR3 bases: TGTGCCAGCAGCTTACAGGGGTCCGACCGTGGCTACACCTTC.